These 18 T cell receptor beta chains share one sample of origin, sequenced in a study of blood T cell repertoires in COVID-19. TCRdb's copy holds only in-frame clones and misses some; the assay was immunoSEQ multiplex PCR. The data show around 270,000 clones, around 89% seen once. Sequences were obtained from peripheral blood. The source is a man aged 30 to 39 with acute or convalescent COVID-19.

This chain connects TRBV6-6 to TRBJ1-2; D is unresolved. CDR1 and CDR2 from the germline V gene are MNHNY and SVGAGI (reference sequence). The CDR3 covers 13 residues. V lost 7 bases and J 1 base, leaving 10 bases between the germline ends. For the CDR3, the DNA is TGTGCCAGCAACACTAGGAGTAACTATGGCTACACCTTC. Its protein product is CASNTRSNYGYTF.

The CDR3 region is CASRLGGRTNTEAFF. The CDR3, as DNA: TGTGCAAGTCGCTTAGGGGGGCGAACGAACACTGAAGCTTTCTTT. The rearrangement joins TRBV12-2 to TRBJ1-1; whether TRBD1, the table's D call, matches the DNA was not checked. TRBV12-2 is flagged as a pseudogene. The CDR3 is 15 amino acids.

CDR3 coding DNA: TGTGCCAGCAGCTTAGAAAGAATTACGACGGCGGGGACTGAAGCTTTCTTT. It translates to CASSLERITTAGTEAFF. The rearrangement links TRBV7-8 to TRBJ1-1; no firm D call. This CDR3 spans 17 amino acids. V lost 1 base, J lost 5 bases, and 20 bases lay in between. The germline CDR1 and CDR2 sequences are SGHVS and FQNEAQ.

The rearrangement joins TRBV5-4 to TRBJ1-4; 9 nucleotides match TRBD1. The V gene end was trimmed by 0 bases and the J gene end by 10 bases; junction bases not matched to a gene: 10. The CDR3 is 16 residues long. CDR1 is SGHNT and CDR2 is YYREEE in the germline V gene (reference sequence). CDR3 coding DNA: TGTGCCAGCAGCTTGGAGTTCGGGACAGGGAGGGGAAAACTGTTTTTT. Amino acids: CASSLEFGTGRGKLFF.

The V and J genes are TRBV7-2 and TRBJ2-7; 7 positions match TRBD2. The CDR3 has 15 amino acids. V lost 1 base, J lost 3 bases, and 6 bases stayed unmatched. Germline V CDR1 and CDR2: SGHTA, FQGNSA. This CDR3 is CASSLDGLAVYEQYF. The CDR3 region has the DNA TGTGCCAGCAGCTTAGACGGCCTAGCGGTCTACGAGCAGTACTTC.

The rearrangement uses TRBV27 and TRBJ1-5; tentatively, D is TRBD1 (6 bases). The CDR3 is 16 residues long. Germline lookup yields CDR1 MNHEY and CDR2 SMNVEV (reference sequence). Trimming cost V 6 bases and J 4 bases, with 19 bases left between them. The CDR3 nucleotides are TGTGCCAGCAGCCTAAAGGGGGGGGCTAGGAATCAGCCCCAGCATTTT. This sequence encodes CASSLKGGARNQPQHF.

Written as DNA, the CDR3 is TGTGCCAGCAGCCAAGAATCGGTGTCTCGCAGGGAGACCCAGTACTTC. This sequence encodes CASSQESVSRRETQYF. This chain links TRBV14 with TRBJ2-5; D ambiguous. V was clipped by 0 bases and J by 5 bases, with 16 bases between them. This CDR3 has 16 residues. Germline lookup yields CDR1 SGHDN and CDR2 FVKESK. The variable domain in full, with the rest retrieved from reference TRBV14 and TRBJ2-5, is EAGVTQFPSHSVIEKGQTVTLRCDPISGHDNLYWYRRVMGKEIKFLLHFVKESKQDESGMPNNRFLAERTGGTYSTLKVQPAELEDSGVYFCASSQESVSRRETQYFGPGTRLLVL.

The rearrangement uses TRBV6-2 or TRBV6-3 and TRBJ2-7, with D hard to call. Trimming stripped 4 bases from V and 9 bases from J, with 13 bases between. The V gene's germline CDR1 is MNHEY and CDR2 SVGEGT. This CDR3 has 12 amino acids. DNA of the CDR3: TGTGCCAGCAGTTTATCTACTACGAGGCAGTACTTC. This gives the protein CASSLSTTRQYF.

The V and J genes are TRBV10-2 and TRBJ2-5; 12 positions agree with TRBD2. J lost 1 base, V lost 6 bases, and 6 bases had no gene match. The CDR3 runs to 16 residues. Looked up from germline, CDR1 is WSHSY and CDR2 is SAAADI. The CDR3, as DNA: TGCGCCAGCAGCCTTGGACTAGCGGGATCCCAAGAGACCCAGTACTTC. It translates to CASSLGLAGSQETQYF.

This chain uses TRBV4-2 with TRBJ2-2; perhaps TRBD2 as D (5 bases). The V end was cut by 0 bases, the J end by 0 bases, with 11 bases between. The CDR3 runs 17 residues. The germline V gene has CDR1 LGHNA and CDR2 YNFKEQ. The CDR3 DNA follows: TGTGCCAGCAGCCAAGAGGCTAGCAGCTCGAACACCGGGGAGCTGTTTTTT. It encodes CASSQEASSSNTGELFF.

V usage is TRBV19 and J usage is TRBJ2-7; D possibly corresponds to TRBD1 (5 bases). Germline CDR1 LNHDA, CDR2 SQIVND (reference sequence). CDR3 length equals 14 residues. Trimming stripped 0 bases from V and 7 bases from J, with 13 bases between. The chain's CDR3 is CASSIEPSKGEQYF. CDR3 DNA sequence: TGTGCCAGTAGTATAGAACCCTCAAAGGGGGAGCAGTACTTC.

This rearrangement joins TRBV2 to TRBJ1-2; D is unresolved. The CDR3 has 15 residues. Looked up from germline, CDR1 is SNHLY and CDR2 is FYNNEI. Trimming took off 0 bases at V and 0 bases at J, with 8 bases between the two ends. CDR3 sequence: CASSEAEAANYGYTF. CDR3 coding DNA: TGTGCCAGCAGTGAAGCCGAGGCAGCTAACTATGGCTACACCTTC.

This clone was recorded a few times. The V call is TRBV11-2, the J call TRBJ2-4; 7 bases are a match to TRBD2. The J segment lost 6 bases and the V segment lost 5 bases, leaving 7 bases of the junction unmatched. From germline, CDR1 is SGHAT and CDR2 FQNNGV. This CDR3 has 14 residues. This chain's CDR3 is CASSTSLATNIQYF. CDR3 bases: TGTGCCAGCAGCACCTCACTAGCGACAAACATTCAGTACTTC.

V and J are TRBV7-9 and TRBJ2-3; no clear D. Germline V gives CDR1 SEHNR, CDR2 FQNEAQ (reference sequence). CDR3 size: 12 residues. Trimming took off 1 base at V and 5 bases at J, with 4 bases between the two ends. CDR3 residues: CASSLERDTQYF. CDR3 bases: TGTGCCAGCAGCTTAGAGAGAGATACGCAGTATTTT.

This clone has a single count. J is TRBJ1-1 and V is TRBV18; the match to TRBD1 covers 9 bases. The CDR3 extends over 16 amino acids. Germline lookup yields CDR1 KGHSH and CDR2 LQKENI. After removal of 1 base from V and 1 base from J, the junction contained 4 bases not matched to a gene. For the CDR3, the DNA is TGTGCCAGCTCACCACGTGGGGGACAGGGGAACACTGAAGCTTTCTTT. Amino acids: CASSPRGGQGNTEAFF.

The J gene is TRBJ1-5, the V gene TRBV5-6, with 9 bases that match TRBD1. V dropped 3 bases and J dropped 4; count of bases not matched to a gene: 5. The CDR3 length is 15 residues. Looked up from germline, CDR1 is SGHDT and CDR2 is YYEEEE. The CDR3 is CASSYGQGTNQPQHF. In DNA form, the CDR3 reads TGTGCCAGCAGCTACGGACAGGGGACGAATCAGCCCCAGCATTTT. Drawing the rest from reference TRBV5-6 and TRBJ1-5, the complete variable domain is DAGVTQSPTHLIKTRGQQVTLRCSPKSGHDTVSWYQQALGQGPQFIFQYYEEEERQRGNFPDRFSGHQFPNYSSELNVNALLLGDSALYLCASSYGQGTNQPQHFGDGTRLSIL.

The chain combines TRBV30 with TRBJ2-7, with 7 bases identical to TRBD1. Germline CDR1 reads GTSNPN; CDR2 reads SVGIG (reference sequence). The CDR3 runs to 14 residues. V lost 0 bases to trimming and J lost 2 bases; unmatched junction nucleotides: 4. This chain's CDR3 is CAWSVNTGAYEQYF. The DNA of the CDR3 is TGTGCCTGGAGTGTAAACACAGGGGCCTACGAGCAGTACTTC. The whole variable domain, remainder taken from reference TRBV30 and TRBJ2-7, is SQTIHQWPATLVQPVGSPLSLECTVEGTSNPNLYWYRQAAGRGLQLLFYSVGIGQISSEVPQNLSASRPQDRQFILSSKKLLLSDSGFYLCAWSVNTGAYEQYFGPGTRLTVT.

The V gene is TRBV2, the J gene TRBJ2-7; 9 positions agree with TRBD2. The V gene's germline CDR1 is SNHLY and CDR2 FYNNEI. The CDR3 is 15 residues long. J was trimmed by 5 bases and V by 2 bases; bases with no gene match: 7. The CDR3 DNA sequence: TGTGCCAGCAGTGAATATCTAGGGACTAGCAACGAGCAGTACTTC. It specifies CASSEYLGTSNEQYF.